A selection of T cell receptor beta chains follows, all from one sample in a study of beta chain bispecific antibodies for T cell cancers. For these receptors, no antigen is known. In TCRdb, the 5' RACE reads were re-called with MiXCR into one record per CDR3 protein. The sample has tens of thousands of distinct CDR3 sequences, approximately 2.5% seen once; the top ten hold approximately 29%. Sample: healthy donor T cells cultured with leukemia cells. These receptors all stem from a human donor in good health. Some clones in this sample may be carry-over from other donors' samples. Each CDR3 is given with its conserved first and last residue. Fields, in order: D gene, clone size, V gene, J gene, CDR3 protein, CDR3 DNA. D genes are given only for firm matches. Clone size is stated in some rows and not others, as once, few, many or a class when expanded.

-	many	TRBV5-1	TRBJ1-1	CASSLGLQHTEAFF	TGCGCCAGCAGCTTGGGATTGCAGCACACTGAAGCTTTCTTT
-	many	TRBV7-3	TRBJ2-2	CASSLTGGAVGELFF	TGTGCCAGCAGCTTAACGGGGGGGGCCGTCGGGGAGCTGTTTTTT
-	many	TRBV10-3	TRBJ1-3	CAISDLVSGSFSGNTIYF	TGTGCCATCAGTGATCTCGTGTCAGGCTCCTTCTCTGGAAACACCATATATTTT
TRBD2	-	TRBV6-5	TRBJ2-1	CASRAGDYNEQFF	TGTGCCAGCAGAGCGGGGGACTACAATGAGCAGTTCTTC
-	-	TRBV5-4	TRBJ2-3	CASSLTSRDTQYF	TGTGCCAGCAGCTTGACTAGCAGAGATACGCAGTATTTT
TRBD2	many	TRBV27	TRBJ2-7	CASSRLAGGPYEQYF	TGTGCCAGCAGCCGACTAGCGGGGGGGCCATACGAGCAGTACTTC
-	many	TRBV7-9	TRBJ2-2	CASGSTGELFF	TGTGCCAGCGGAAGCACCGGGGAGCTGTTTTTT
-	many	TRBV10-3	TRBJ2-1	CAIRGGRGNNEQFF	TGTGCCATCAGGGGGGGTAGGGGAAACAATGAGCAGTTCTTC
-	many	TRBV21-1	TRBJ2-5	CASSKDGREETQYF	TGTGCCAGCAGCAAGGATGGTAGGGAAGAGACCCAGTACTTC
TRBD2	many	TRBV27	TRBJ2-1	CASSHPTSGGADAYNEQFF	TGTGCCAGCAGTCACCCCACTAGCGGGGGGGCCGATGCCTACAATGAGCAGTTCTTC
TRBD1	medium-sized	TRBV5-1	TRBJ2-2	CASRKQGDTGELFF	TGCGCCAGCAGAAAACAGGGGGACACCGGGGAGCTGTTTTTT